The entry that follows covers one TCR beta chain sequence. This clonotype appeared many times. The antigen it recognizes is unknown. Qualities for individual bases were not recorded, and no much larger clone is one base off. This entry is derived from a study of Graves' ophthalmopathy and Graves' hyperthyroidism (dated by TCRdb to between 2017 and 2018). Notes on the research overall: A patient counted as having stable hyperthyroidism if there was no progression to ophthalmopathy within 18 months of follow-up. The study used signatures of the TCR beta repertoire to tell Graves' ophthalmopathy apart from Graves' hyperthyroidism and to predict which patients would progress to ophthalmopathy. In total, 135 blood samples were TCR-sequenced: fewer than 50 ophthalmopathy, some 72 hyperthyroidism and some 17 hyperthyroidism-to-ophthalmopathy patients. To explore V-J signatures that separate ophthalmopathy from hyperthyroidism, a discovery set of about 100 patients was enrolled, consisting of more than 40 with ophthalmopathy and 55 to 65 with stable hyperthyroidism. An independent validation cohort was composed of roughly 19 hyperthyroidism patients and more than 15 patients who later progressed from hyperthyroidism to ophthalmopathy. In a handful of hyperthyroidism patients, the T-cell repertoire of thyroid tissue was compared with the T-cell repertoire of blood. Once sampling was done, hyperthyroidism patients were given methimazole at a starting dose of 30 mg daily, while ophthalmopathy patients were given high-dose intravenous methylprednisolone.

V lost 3 bases and J lost 3 bases; the stretch between them is 21 bases long. Taken from the germline V gene, the CDR1 and CDR2 loops are WSHSY and SAAADI. The CDR3 holds 17 amino acids from the cysteine to the phenylalanine. Only the CDR3 DNA stays, 51 bases, in frame from base 1. For repertoire sequencing, the TCR beta CDR3 regions were amplified from RNA transcripts. HTBI primers and the Qiagen OneStep RT-PCR kit were used in a first-round RT-PCR, which was followed by a second-round multiplex PCR, size selection and purification. Libraries were sequenced on an Illumina HiSeq2000 using paired-end 100 bp reads. The study's processing was this. SOAPnuke was used for read processing, and reads with adapters, uncalled bases, a mean Phred below 15, or no exact constant-primer or identifier match were discarded. COPE v1.2.5 was used to merge high-quality paired reads. Each unique nucleotide sequence was defined as a clonotype, and clonotypes were aligned to IMGT TRB V, D and J references with MiTCR v1.1. The analysis was limited to V-J combinations with a frequency above 0.0001, which together covered about 99% of the repertoires. A TCR clonal expansion and chaos score per V-J combination was defined as the ratio of F50 clonal expansion to chaos observed in the TCRdist matrix. Welch's t-statistics and random forest were used to narrow the features down to over ten V-J combinations, which were then fed into a naive Bayes classifier. The Morisita-Horn index was used to measure how similar the thyroid and blood repertoires were. Clones were called with MiXCR by TCRdb after fastp trimmed the public reads at Q25, and only in-frame beta chains were retained. Records with the same CDR3 protein are collapsed into one entry carrying the most frequent genes and DNA. TCRdb's processing, not the authors' own work, is the source of the V and J calls. Counted in this sample were a few hundred thousand distinct CDR3 sequences; just under 40% of them appeared once. The top ten clonotypes cover about 4% of the sample.

General findings and caveats noted by the study authors: In cross-validation, the 13-signature model distinguished ophthalmopathy from stable hyperthyroidism with less than 90% sensitivity and approximately 81% specificity, while in the test set the corresponding values were around 79% and 71%. Most expanded thyroid clonotypes with frequency above 0.001 were also detected in blood, suggesting blood repertoires may reflect the thyroid immune response. In validation, the model predicted ophthalmopathy progression with more than 55% sensitivity and approximately 72% specificity; some 13 predicted patients were CT-confirmed with GO in a median of approximately 6.5 months. No statistical method was used to set the sample size in advance, and the investigators knew which group each participant was assigned to.

Hyperthyroidism patients were newly diagnosed, with disease duration under 2 months, and aged 18 to 65 years. Patients were excluded if they had other autoimmune diseases, uncontrolled infections, pregnancy or lactation. Diagnosis relied on clinical symptoms, serum thyroxine, TRAb, thyroid ultrasound and orbital computed tomography. Trizol reagent was used to extract the total RNA, and its quality was then checked on an Agilent 2100 Bioanalyzer. The chain employs TRBV10-2 and TRBJ2-7; the D gene is possibly TRBD2, with 7 bases matching. What was sequenced was peripheral blood or thyroid tissue (not recorded which). The TCR was taken from an adult man with Graves' hyperthyroidism. DNA sequence: TGCGCCAGCAGTGACGGGGGGCGGGGGCCCATAGTCTACGAGCAGTACTTC. Its translation is CASSDGGRGPIVYEQYF.